These T cell receptor beta chains were read from a single sample in a study of T cell repertoires in cytomegalovirus infection. TCRdb used MiXCR to reprocess the reads, holding one entry per CDR3 protein. The table includes roughly 230,000 distinct CDR3 sequences, about 18% detected once. Sample: CD8+ T cells from PBMCs. The origin of the receptors is a human donor in good health (CMV status not recorded). Some clones in this sample may be carry-over from other donors' samples. Both conserved end residues are part of each CDR3. A D gene is named only where the DNA matches it firmly. Part of the rows lack a size; the others show once, few, many or a class for expanded clones.

cdr3_nt: TGTGCCAGCAGCTTTCTACAGTCCGTGAACACTGAAGCTTTCTTT
cdr3_aa: CASSFLQSVNTEAFF
cdr3_length: 15
clone_size: few
j_call: TRBJ1-1
v_call: TRBV7-9
d_call: NA

cdr3_nt: TGTGCCAGCACCAAATCCGGGACAACTAATGAAAAACTGTTTTTT
cdr3_aa: CASTKSGTTNEKLFF
cdr3_length: 15
clone_size: many
j_call: TRBJ1-4
v_call: TRBV12-3/TRBV12-4
d_call: NA

cdr3_nt: TGTGCCAGCAGCCAAACAGCTACTCTCACTAACTATGGCTACACCTTC
cdr3_aa: CASSQTATLTNYGYTF
cdr3_length: 16
clone_size: NA
j_call: TRBJ1-2
v_call: TRBV14
d_call: NA

cdr3_nt: TGCGCCAGCAGCCCTCGACAGGGTTGGAACTATGGCTACACCTTC
cdr3_aa: CASSPRQGWNYGYTF
cdr3_length: 15
clone_size: NA
j_call: TRBJ1-2
v_call: TRBV5-1
d_call: TRBD1

cdr3_nt: TGTGCCAGCTCACCACCCCATAAGGTTCTAGAGCAGTATTTT
cdr3_aa: CASSPPHKVLEQYF
cdr3_length: 14
clone_size: few
j_call: TRBJ2-3
v_call: TRBV18
d_call: NA

cdr3_nt: TGTGCCAGCAGTGGACAGACCCCGGCAATTTACGAGCAGTACTTC
cdr3_aa: CASSGQTPAIYEQYF
cdr3_length: 15
clone_size: many
j_call: TRBJ2-7
v_call: TRBV6-1
d_call: NA

cdr3_nt: TGTGCCAGCAGCCACGCGGAGTTCGAGCAGTACTTC
cdr3_aa: CASSHAEFEQYF
cdr3_length: 12
clone_size: many
j_call: TRBJ2-7
v_call: TRBV7-8
d_call: NA

cdr3_nt: TGTGCCAGCAGCTTAGCTGGGGCGAGGTTGCCCATTCAGTACTTC
cdr3_aa: CASSLAGARLPIQYF
cdr3_length: 15
clone_size: many
j_call: TRBJ2-4
v_call: TRBV7-9
d_call: NA

cdr3_nt: TGCAGCGTTGAATCCCAGGGAGGTCAAAACATTCAGTACTTC
cdr3_aa: CSVESQGGQNIQYF
cdr3_length: 14
clone_size: many
j_call: TRBJ2-4
v_call: TRBV29-1
d_call: NA

cdr3_nt: TGCAGTGCTAGAGGGCTAGCGGTAAGCACAGATACGCAGTATTTT
cdr3_aa: CSARGLAVSTDTQYF
cdr3_length: 15
clone_size: once
j_call: TRBJ2-3
v_call: TRBV20-1
d_call: TRBD2

cdr3_nt: TGTGCCACCCTAAAGACAGGGTCGAACACCGGGGAGCTGTTTTTT
cdr3_aa: CATLKTGSNTGELFF
cdr3_length: 15
clone_size: once
j_call: TRBJ2-2
v_call: TRBV10-3
d_call: TRBD1

cdr3_nt: TGTGCCATCAGTGAATTTGAGGGCTTGGCCACTGAAGCTTTCTTT
cdr3_aa: CAISEFEGLATEAFF
cdr3_length: 15
clone_size: NA
j_call: TRBJ1-1
v_call: TRBV10-3
d_call: NA

cdr3_nt: TGTGCCAGCAGCTTAGCCCTAGCGGGAACTCAAGAGACCCAGTACTTC
cdr3_aa: CASSLALAGTQETQYF
cdr3_length: 16
clone_size: many
j_call: TRBJ2-5
v_call: TRBV7-9
d_call: TRBD2

cdr3_nt: TGTGCCAGCTCACCGGAACGGCAGGGCTGGAACACTGAAGCTTTCTTT
cdr3_aa: CASSPERQGWNTEAFF
cdr3_length: 16
clone_size: few
j_call: TRBJ1-1
v_call: TRBV18
d_call: NA

cdr3_nt: TGTGCCAGCTCAACGGACGGGGGCAGCCCCAATTCACCCCTCCACTTT
cdr3_aa: CASSTDGGSPNSPLHF
cdr3_length: 16
clone_size: NA
j_call: TRBJ1-6
v_call: TRBV18
d_call: NA

cdr3_nt: TGCAGCGTTGAAGATTGGGAACGGCGGCTCCCCCGGGATACGCAGTATTTT
cdr3_aa: CSVEDWERRLPRDTQYF
cdr3_length: 17
clone_size: few
j_call: TRBJ2-3
v_call: TRBV29-1
d_call: NA

cdr3_nt: TGTGCCAGCAGTTCGGCGCAGCCGAACACTGAAGCTTTCTTT
cdr3_aa: CASSSAQPNTEAFF
cdr3_length: 14
clone_size: many
j_call: TRBJ1-1
v_call: TRBV6-2/TRBV6-3
d_call: NA

cdr3_nt: TGTGCCAGCAGTCCCCGTTCGGGAGTCAGCACAGATACGCAGTATTTT
cdr3_aa: CASSPRSGVSTDTQYF
cdr3_length: 16
clone_size: many
j_call: TRBJ2-3
v_call: TRBV28
d_call: NA

cdr3_nt: TGTGCCAGCAGCAAGCTGACAGGGGGGTACTATGGCTACACCTTC
cdr3_aa: CASSKLTGGYYGYTF
cdr3_length: 15
clone_size: NA
j_call: TRBJ1-2
v_call: TRBV28
d_call: TRBD1